This entry lists 27 T cell receptor beta chains sequenced from one sample in a study of PD-1 blockade in classical Hodgkin lymphoma. Sample time point: newly diagnosed, previously untreated cHL patient sample. By magnetic negative selection, CD4+ T cells were purified from thawed PBMCs. The table came from immunoSEQ multiplex PCR; TCRdb's copy has only in-frame clones and leaves some out. The table has 20,000 or so clones, roughly nine tenths seen once. Sequences were obtained from CD4+ T cells from blood. Receptors were obtained from a human donor with classical Hodgkin lymphoma.

The chain is built from TRBV9 and TRBJ2-7; D may be TRBD2 (5 bases). V gave up 0 bases and J gave up 6 bases, with 13 bases separating them. There are 14 residues in the CDR3. The germline V gene encodes CDR1 SGDLS and CDR2 YYNGEE. This CDR3 reads CASSVDLEGVEQYF. The CDR3 bases are TGTGCCAGCAGCGTAGATCTAGAGGGCGTCGAGCAGTACTTC.

V and J are TRBV6-6 and TRBJ1-5; maybe TRBD1 (5 bases). Germline lookup yields CDR1 MNHNY and CDR2 SVGAGI (reference sequence). The CDR3 is 14 residues long. The V end was cut by 2 bases, the J end by 3 bases, with 8 bases between. CDR3 nucleotides: TGTGCCAGCAGTTACGGGGGGAACAATCAGCCCCAGCATTTT. It specifies CASSYGGNNQPQHF.

The chain uses TRBV30 and TRBJ2-1; no reliable D call. V gave up 0 bases and J gave up 0 bases, with 9 bases separating them. CDR1 is GTSNPN, CDR2 SVGIG, per germline (reference sequence). CDR3 length equals 15 residues. The CDR3 protein is CAWSVGSSSYNEQFF. In nucleotides, the CDR3 is TGTGCCTGGAGTGTAGGGTCGAGCTCCTACAATGAGCAGTTCTTC.

This rearrangement joins TRBV5-1 to TRBJ2-1; 9 bases are a match to TRBD2. Per germline, CDR1 SGHRS and CDR2 YFSETQ. The CDR3 has 17 amino acids. After removal of 1 base from V and 6 bases from J, the junction contained 11 bases not matched to a gene. This CDR3 reads CASSLNPGLAKPNEQFF. As DNA, the CDR3 is TGCGCCAGCAGCTTGAACCCGGGACTAGCCAAGCCCAATGAGCAGTTCTTC.

This sequence joins TRBV7-2 and TRBJ2-1; D is unresolved. This CDR3 is 12 amino acids long. From germline, CDR1 is SGHTA and CDR2 FQGNSA. The V end was cut by 2 bases, the J end by 12 bases, with 11 bases between. CDR3 nucleotide sequence: TGTGCCAGCAGCTTACTCGGCTTAGGGCAGTTCTTC. It codes for CASSLLGLGQFF.

The chain links TRBV7-8 to TRBJ2-3; TRBD1 is a possible D gene (5 bases). Germline V gene sequence: CDR1 SGHVS, CDR2 FQNEAQ. V was clipped by 4 bases and J by 1 base, with 12 bases between them. This CDR3 is built from 15 residues. The CDR3 region has the DNA TGTGCCAGCAGCTCCCAGGGTTCAGGCACAGATACGCAGTATTTT. Translated, it gives CASSSQGSGTDTQYF.

This chain links TRBV19 with TRBJ1-2; D perhaps matches TRBD1 (5 bases). In germline, CDR1 is LNHDA, CDR2 SQIVND (reference sequence). This CDR3 is built from 13 residues. V dropped 8 bases and J dropped 5 bases, with 15 bases sitting between them. The DNA of the CDR3 is TGTGCCAGTCTCCGGGGGGTGTCTTATGGCTACACCTTC. This sequence encodes CASLRGVSYGYTF.

V gene TRBV5-1 combines with J gene TRBJ2-1, with 9 bases aligning to TRBD2. The CDR3 sequence is 17 residues long. After removal of 0 bases from V and 4 bases from J, the junction contained 8 bases not matched to a gene. Per germline, CDR1 SGHRS and CDR2 YFSETQ. The CDR3 spells CASSLEVAGVSYNEQFF. The CDR3 DNA is TGCGCCAGCAGCTTGGAGGTAGCGGGAGTGTCTTACAATGAGCAGTTCTTC. Variable domain in full (rest from reference TRBV5-1 and TRBJ2-1): KAGVTQTPRYLIKTRGQQVTLSCSPISGHRSVSWYQQTPGQGLQFLFEYFSETQRNKGNFPGRFSGRQFSNSRSEMNVSTLELGDSALYLCASSLEVAGVSYNEQFFGPGTRLTVL.

The chain couples TRBV2 to TRBJ1-6, with 9 positions matching TRBD1. The germline V gene encodes CDR1 SNHLY and CDR2 FYNNEI. J was trimmed by 5 bases and V by 8 bases; bases with no gene match: 10. This CDR3 is built from 16 residues. CDR3 DNA sequence: TGTGCCAGCTGCCAAACAGGGGGCGCCCATAATTCACCCCTCCACTTT. Residues: CASCQTGGAHNSPLHF.

V usage is TRBV6-5 and J usage is TRBJ2-2; 12 nucleotides align to TRBD2. The junction had 7 bases not matched to a gene; V was cut back by 8 bases and J by 6 bases. This CDR3 spans 15 amino acids. CDR1 MNHEY and CDR2 SVGAGI come from the germline V gene. The CDR3 here is CASLRLAGAAGELFF. The CDR3 DNA reads TGTGCCAGCCTCAGACTAGCGGGGGCCGCCGGGGAGCTGTTTTTT.

The J gene is TRBJ2-1, the V gene TRBV11-2; D remains unclear. Trimming shortened V by 5 bases and J by 0 bases, and 11 bases separated the two germline ends. This CDR3 has 15 amino acids. The germline V gene has CDR1 SGHAT and CDR2 FQNNGV. The CDR3 reads CASSPVPISYNEQFF. CDR3 DNA sequence: TGTGCCAGCAGCCCAGTCCCCATCTCCTACAATGAGCAGTTCTTC. The full variable domain, completed using reference TRBV11-2 and TRBJ2-1, is EAGVAQSPRYKIIEKRQSVAFWCNPISGHATLYWYQQILGQGPKLLIQFQNNGVVDDSQLPKDRFSAERLKGVDSTLKIQPAKLEDSAVYLCASSPVPISYNEQFFGPGTRLTVL.

The genes are TRBV19 and TRBJ1-6; a weak D match, TRBD1 (6 bases). Deletions cut 6 bases from V and 8 bases from J, with 20 bases between. CDR1 is LNHDA, CDR2 SQIVND, per germline (reference sequence). The CDR3 contains 16 residues. As DNA, the CDR3 is TGTGCCAGTAGAGGGGGTTATCGCGATTCCCATTCACCCCTCCACTTT. Translation gives CASRGGYRDSHSPLHF.

The chain combines TRBV7-9 with TRBJ2-3; D remains unclear. The germline gives CDR1 SEHNR, CDR2 FQNEAQ (reference sequence). The CDR3 sequence is 15 residues long. The V end lost 6 bases, the J end lost 0 bases, and 13 bases lay between the germline ends. CDR3 region: CASSESSTSTDTQYF. The CDR3 region has the DNA TGTGCCAGCAGTGAATCCAGCACTAGCACAGATACGCAGTATTTT.

The V and J genes are TRBV19 and TRBJ1-4; D is unresolved. V was pared by 6 bases and J by 4 bases, with 15 bases between. Germline CDR1 LNHDA, CDR2 SQIVND (reference sequence). This CDR3 has 15 residues. The CDR3 sequence: CASRADRAVNEKLFF. CDR3 DNA sequence: TGTGCCAGTAGAGCCGACCGGGCCGTTAATGAAAAACTGTTTTTT.

This chain uses TRBV5-5 with TRBJ1-4, with D unresolved. Germline V lookup: CDR1 SGHKS, CDR2 YYEKEE (reference sequence). V lost 4 bases, J lost 0 bases, and 10 bases lay in between. This CDR3 contains 15 residues. The CDR3 bases are TGTGCCAGCAGCCGTGGACGGACAACTAATGAAAAACTGTTTTTT. It encodes CASSRGRTTNEKLFF.

V and J are TRBV28 and TRBJ1-5; D is ambiguous. Germline V CDR1 and CDR2: MDHEN, SYDVKM. V dropped 5 bases and J dropped 3 bases, with 5 bases sitting between them. The CDR3 covers 12 residues. CDR3 sequence (DNA): TGTGCCAGCAGTAGCACCAATCAGCCCCAGCATTTT. This encodes CASSSTNQPQHF.

V and J are TRBV5-6 and TRBJ2-7; 10 bases line up with TRBD1. The CDR3 length is 15 residues. Trimming removed 0 bases from V and 6 bases from J; junction bases left unmatched: 6. Germline loops: CDR1 SGHDT, CDR2 YYEEEE. Here the CDR3 reads CASSLGVTGGREQYF. The CDR3 DNA sequence: TGTGCCAGCAGCTTGGGGGTGACAGGGGGCCGCGAGCAGTACTTC.

The chain has TRBV5-4 and TRBJ2-1; TRBD2 aligns across 8 bases. Trimming at V came to 3 bases and at J to 5 bases, leaving 7 bases not matched to a gene. Germline V gives CDR1 SGHNT, CDR2 YYREEE (reference sequence). This CDR3 has 15 residues. The CDR3 sequence: CASSSSGGPNNEQFF. The CDR3 nucleotides read TGTGCCAGCAGCTCGAGCGGGGGCCCTAACAATGAGCAGTTCTTC.

CDR3 coding DNA: TGTGCCTGGAGCCCAATAGCAGCAAGCACAGATACGCAGTATTTT. It specifies CAWSPIAASTDTQYF. The genes are TRBV30 and TRBJ2-3; no definite D call. V lost 3 bases to trimming and J lost 0 bases, with 13 bases between them. CDR3 length equals 15 residues. Germline V gene sequence: CDR1 GTSNPN, CDR2 SVGIG (reference sequence).

The chain links TRBV9 to TRBJ1-1; 8 bases line up with TRBD1. Germline CDR1 is SGDLS and CDR2 is YYNGEE. The ends lost 3 bases at V and 7 bases at J; junction bases unmatched: 2. The CDR3 runs to 12 residues. CDR3 protein: CASSGDRSEAFF. CDR3 nucleotide sequence: TGTGCCAGCAGCGGGGACAGGAGTGAAGCTTTCTTT.

This chain joins TRBV4-3 and TRBJ1-1; D unclear. The CDR3 contains 13 residues. The germline V gene has CDR1 LGHNA and CDR2 YSLEER. Trimming removed 0 bases from V and 3 bases from J, with 5 bases in between. CDR3 bases: TGCGCCAGCAGCCAAGATCAGCACACTGAAGCTTTCTTT. This codes for CASSQDQHTEAFF.

The chain carries TRBV5-1 and TRBJ2-2, with 12 bases aligning to TRBD2. V lost 5 bases to trimming and J lost 7 bases; unmatched junction nucleotides: 12. This CDR3 region has 17 residues. CDR1 is SGHRS, CDR2 YFSETQ, per germline. The CDR3 loop reads CASRPASGGASVGELFF. DNA of the CDR3: TGCGCCAGCAGACCCGCTAGCGGGGGGGCCTCGGTCGGGGAGCTGTTTTTT.

This sequence joins TRBV9 and TRBJ2-2, with D perhaps being TRBD1 or TRBD2 (6 bases each). Between the trimmed V and J ends, which lost 3 bases and 5 bases, there was a span of 23 bases. CDR3 length equals 18 residues. Germline-derived CDR1 and CDR2 are SGDLS and YYNGEE. The CDR3 here is CASSARYRGALDTGELFF. CDR3 nucleotides: TGTGCCAGCAGCGCCCGATATAGGGGGGCATTGGATACCGGGGAGCTGTTTTTT.

The rearrangement links TRBV5-1 to TRBJ1-6, with D perhaps matching TRBD1 (5 bases). The CDR3 spans 15 residues. Germline V CDR1 and CDR2: SGHRS, YFSETQ. V was pared by 5 bases and J by 7 bases, with 16 bases between. The DNA for the CDR3 is TGCGCCAGCAGGGGGACTGAGGTAGGGAATTCACCCCTCCACTTT. This codes for CASRGTEVGNSPLHF. The full variable domain, rest sourced from reference TRBV5-1 and TRBJ1-6, is KAGVTQTPRYLIKTRGQQVTLSCSPISGHRSVSWYQQTPGQGLQFLFEYFSETQRNKGNFPGRFSGRQFSNSRSEMNVSTLELGDSALYLCASRGTEVGNSPLHFGNGTRLTVT.

The rearrangement joins TRBV4-3 to TRBJ2-7; D is unresolved. Germline-derived CDR1 and CDR2 are LGHNA and YSLEER. The CDR3 has 14 amino acids. The V gene lost 0 bases and the J gene lost 7 bases, with 13 bases spanning the gap. CDR3 in amino acids: CASSQEIADPEQYF. CDR3 sequence (DNA): TGCGCCAGCAGCCAAGAGATCGCGGACCCAGAGCAGTACTTC.

The rearrangement uses TRBV27 and TRBJ1-2, with D possibly being TRBD1 (5 bases). CDR3 size: 15 residues. Trimming left V 2 bases short and J 0 bases short, with 10 bases between. Germline CDR1 and CDR2: MNHEY and SMNVEV (reference sequence). In DNA, the CDR3 is TGTGCCAGCAGTTTAGGGGCAGGAGCTAACTATGGCTACACCTTC. Translation: CASSLGAGANYGYTF.

V and J are TRBV10-2 and TRBJ1-1; tentatively, D is TRBD1 (5 bases). In germline, CDR1 is WSHSY, CDR2 SAAADI. Trimming stripped 3 bases from V and 3 bases from J, with 8 bases between. The CDR3 totals 13 residues. CDR3 in DNA: TGCGCCAGCAGTGAACTAGGGGACACTGAAGCTTTCTTT. This encodes CASSELGDTEAFF.